Here is one T cell receptor beta chain with its context. Its antigen is not known. V lost 2 bases to trimming and J lost 4 bases, with 9 bases between them. The CDR3 is 13 residues long. CDR1 and CDR2 (germline): SGDLS, YYNGEE. A template switching step contributed a universal primer site, while unique molecular identifiers were present in the cDNA. TCRdb reprocessed the 5' RACE reads via MiXCR and lists one record per CDR3 protein. The sample records 1.5 million to 2 million distinct CDR3 sequences, roughly 35% being singletons. The data are from a study of identical twins. Study results and limitations: Invariant T cells like MAIT and iNKT could partly confound the zero-insertion analyses.

Sequencing used cord blood. This TCR was sampled from a newborn girl in good health. V gene TRBV9 combines with J gene TRBJ1-1, with D perhaps TRBD1 (5 bases). The CDR3 protein is CASSVSRATEAFF. The CDR3 nucleotides read TGTGCCAGCAGCGTCAGCAGGGCCACTGAAGCTTTCTTT.